The 9 T cell receptor beta chains reported below all come from one sample, sequenced in a study of T cell repertoires in aging, cancer and after chemotherapy. A mixed TRB-A/B primer pool amplified rearranged TRB by multiplex touch-down PCR. MiXCR, applied by TCRdb to the multiplex PCR reads, yields one record per CDR3 protein. The table lists approximately 1,500 distinct CDR3 sequences, roughly 23% of them singletons. TCR beta rearrangements were amplified from peripheral blood genomic DNA. What was sequenced was blood. Source of these receptors: a human donor with a solid tumor.

This clonotype is medium-sized by share. The V call is TRBV5-6, the J call TRBJ1-4, with TRBD1 matching over 8 bases. CDR3 size: 14 residues. V was pared by 1 base and J by 7 bases, with 3 bases of the junction left unmatched. Germline-derived CDR1 and CDR2 are SGHDT and YYEEEE. The CDR3 spells CASSLMQGAEKLFF. The DNA for the CDR3 is TGTGCCAGCAGCTTGATGCAGGGGGCTGAAAAACTGTTTTTT.

This chain links TRBV4-1 with TRBJ2-7; TRBD1 might be the D (5 bases). Between the trimmed V and J ends, which lost 1 base and 9 bases, there was a span of 22 bases. Germline values: CDR1 MGHRA, CDR2 YSYEKL. CDR3 size: 16 residues. The CDR3 nucleotides are TGCGCCAGCAGCCAAGCGTTCACAGGCCTACCAAGGGGGCAGTACTTC. Amino acid sequence: CASSQAFTGLPRGQYF.

The chain combines TRBV25-1 with TRBJ1-1; TRBD1 agrees at 7 bases. V lost 7 bases, J lost 4 bases, and 6 bases stayed unmatched. This CDR3 has 13 amino acids. The germline V gene has CDR1 MGHDK and CDR2 SYGVNS. In nucleotides, the CDR3 is TGTGCCAGCACCCAGGGGGTAGGCACTGAAGCTTTCTTT. Translating it yields CASTQGVGTEAFF.

In this sample, this clonotype is medium-sized. The genes are TRBV19 and TRBJ1-2, with TRBD1 as a possible D gene (6 bases). The CDR3 spans 16 residues. Germline CDR1 LNHDA, CDR2 SQIVND (reference sequence). Trimming shortened V by 6 bases and J by 9 bases, and 26 bases separated the two germline ends. The CDR3 is CASSPEGGPARNRYTF. The CDR3 DNA follows: TGTGCCAGTAGCCCCGAAGGGGGACCCGCTCGAAATCGCTACACCTTC.

Sample share makes this clonotype hyperexpanded. This sequence joins TRBV10-3 and TRBJ1-5; the D is unclear. This CDR3 contains 14 residues. V lost 0 bases and J 0 bases, leaving 3 bases between the germline ends. Germline V CDR1 and CDR2: ENHRY, SYGVKD. The CDR3 sequence is CAISESDSNQPQHF. CDR3 in DNA: TGTGCCATCAGTGAGTCCGATAGCAATCAGCCCCAGCATTTT.

The rearrangement uses TRBV19 and TRBJ2-2; the D gene is possibly TRBD1 (6 bases). Trimming removed 5 bases at V and 1 base at J, with 11 bases between. The CDR3 is made up of 15 amino acids. From germline, CDR1 is LNHDA and CDR2 SQIVND (reference sequence). The CDR3, as DNA: TGTGCCAGTAGTCCCCGGACAGTGAACACCGGGGAGCTGTTTTTT. Its translation: CASSPRTVNTGELFF.

Points on this clonotype: One end of the junction varies from germline; a read error may be responsible. The V gene is TRBV5-3, the J gene TRBJ2-5, with 7 bases fitting TRBD2. TRBV5-3 is marked as an open reading frame, function uncertain. The length of the CDR3 is 15 residues. Here the CDR3 reads CASSSGRNSPETQYF. CDR3 in DNA: TGCGCCAGCAGCTCCGGGAGGAATAGCCCAGAGACCCAGTACTTC.

Judged by abundance, this clonotype is large. The V call is TRBV27, the J call TRBJ1-6; D remains ambiguous. The V end was cut by 1 base, the J end by 9 bases, with 10 bases between. The germline gives CDR1 MNHEY, CDR2 SMNVEV (reference sequence). There are 14 residues in the CDR3. CDR3 sequence (DNA): TGTGCCAGCAGTTTATGGGGAAACGGTTCACCCCTCCACTTT. Protein: CASSLWGNGSPLHF.

The gene calls are TRBV7-2 and TRBJ1-1, with 8 bases matching TRBD1. Germline lookup yields CDR1 SGHTA and CDR2 FQGNSA. CDR3 length: 14 residues. V lost 5 bases, J lost 3 bases, and 5 bases stayed unmatched. CDR3 sequence: CASSRQGRDTEAFF. The CDR3 DNA reads TGTGCCAGCAGCAGACAGGGGCGTGACACTGAAGCTTTCTTT.